A single sample gave rise to the 21 T cell receptor beta chains below, sequenced in a study of T cell changes during pregnancy in multiple sclerosis. Sequencing used immunoSEQ multiplex PCR; TCRdb keeps in-frame clones, though not all of them. The table has tens of thousands of clones, about 91% seen once; the top ten hold about 0.85%. The material sequenced was peripheral blood, taken before pregnancy. All receptors come from a female donor with multiple sclerosis, enrolled in a pregnancy study.

This chain connects TRBV7-6 to TRBJ2-2, with 15 bases matching TRBD2. The germline gives CDR1 SGHVS, CDR2 FNYEAQ. CDR3 length equals 19 residues. V shed 5 bases and J 1 base; nucleotides not matched to a gene: 8. The CDR3 DNA is TGTGCCAGCAGCCCCCGGACTAGCGGGGGGGTTAAGAACACCGGGGAGCTGTTTTTT. The encoded protein is CASSPRTSGGVKNTGELFF.

This chain uses TRBV7-9 with TRBJ1-2; no clear D. The CDR3 is 14 amino acids. Germline loops: CDR1 SEHNR, CDR2 FQNEAQ (reference sequence). V lost 1 base to trimming and J lost 4 bases, with 10 bases between them. The DNA for the CDR3 is TGTGCCAGCAGCTTAGATTCGAGCTTCTATGGCTACACCTTC. This gives the protein CASSLDSSFYGYTF.

The V and J genes are TRBV5-6 and TRBJ2-7, with 7 nucleotides matching TRBD1. J gave up 3 bases and V 7 bases, and 19 bases lay outside the gene matches. There are 17 residues in the CDR3. Germline V gene data show CDR1 as SGHDT and CDR2 as YYEEEE. CDR3 loop: CASEWGWEQGNGYEQYF. Written as DNA, the CDR3 is TGTGCCAGCGAGTGGGGTTGGGAACAGGGGAACGGCTACGAGCAGTACTTC.

This chain links TRBV29-1 with TRBJ2-7, with 9 bases matching TRBD1. CDR1 and CDR2 from the germline V gene are SQVTM and ANQGSEA. The CDR3 sequence is 13 residues long. Germline trimming cut 6 bases from V and 5 bases from J; bases unmatched to any gene: 8. CDR3 sequence: CSVRGQGSHEQYF. CDR3 in DNA: TGCAGCGTGCGGGGACAGGGTAGCCACGAGCAGTACTTC.

The rearrangement joins TRBV6-5 to TRBJ2-6; possible D gene TRBD1, 6 bases. V lost 6 bases, J lost 0 bases, and 9 bases lay in between. The CDR3 has 15 residues. From germline, CDR1 is MNHEY and CDR2 SVGAGI. CDR3 in DNA: TGTGCCAGCAGGGACAGCCACTCTGGGGCCAACGTCCTGACTTTC. Translating it yields CASRDSHSGANVLTF.

This clone was detected only once. V gene TRBV7-9 combines with J gene TRBJ2-7; 14 bases align to TRBD2. The germline V gene has CDR1 SEHNR and CDR2 FQNEAQ (reference sequence). This CDR3 spans 15 amino acids. V trimming: 5 bases; J trimming: 0 bases; junction bases outside the gene matches: 0. CDR3 protein: CASSGTSGSSYEQYF. The CDR3 DNA is TGTGCCAGCAGCGGGACTAGCGGGAGCTCCTACGAGCAGTACTTC. Full variable domain (outside the CDR3, taken from reference TRBV7-9 and TRBJ2-7): DTGVSQNPRHKITKRGQNVTFRCDPISEHNRLYWYRQTLGQGPEFLTYFQNEAQLEKSRLLSDRFSAERPKGSFSTLEIQRTEQGDSAMYLCASSGTSGSSYEQYFGPGTRLTVT.

V usage is TRBV5-4 and J usage is TRBJ2-5, with a possible D match to TRBD2 (6 bases). The CDR3 consists of 14 residues. In germline, CDR1 is SGHNT, CDR2 YYREEE (reference sequence). V lost 4 bases to trimming and J lost 1 base, with 11 bases between them. CDR3 region: CASSPGEAQETQYF. DNA for the CDR3: TGTGCCAGCAGCCCCGGGGAGGCCCAAGAGACCCAGTACTTC. Combining the CDR3 with reference TRBV5-4 and TRBJ2-5 gives the whole variable domain ETGVTQSPTHLIKTRGQQVTLRCSSQSGHNTVSWYQQALGQGPQFIFQYYREEENGRGNFPPRFSGLQFPNYSSELNVNALELDDSALYLCASSPGEAQETQYFGPGTRLLVL.

The gene calls are TRBV19 and TRBJ2-7, with 8 bases that match TRBD1. The CDR3 length is 14 residues. The germline V gene has CDR1 LNHDA and CDR2 SQIVND (reference sequence). Germline trimming cut 3 bases from V and 2 bases from J; bases unmatched to any gene: 3. The CDR3 sequence is CASSMTGVAYEQYF. In DNA form, the CDR3 reads TGTGCCAGTAGTATGACAGGGGTGGCCTACGAGCAGTACTTC.

V and J are TRBV4-3 and TRBJ2-1; 9 bases map to TRBD1. This CDR3 spans 16 amino acids. Germline CDR1 reads LGHNA; CDR2 reads YSLEER. The V gene end was trimmed by 3 bases and the J gene end by 4 bases; junction bases not matched to a gene: 7. CDR3 protein: CASSQGTGGEYNEQFF. CDR3 DNA: TGCGCCAGCAGCCAGGGTACAGGGGGCGAGTACAATGAGCAGTTCTTC.

V is TRBV4-1 and J is TRBJ2-1; TRBD2 matches at 13 bases. V lost 3 bases, J lost 9 bases, and 5 bases stayed unmatched. This CDR3 has 15 residues. Germline V CDR1 and CDR2: MGHRA, YSYEKL. The CDR3: CASSQSGTSGAEQFF. The CDR3 DNA sequence: TGCGCCAGCAGCCAGTCCGGGACTAGCGGGGCTGAGCAGTTCTTC.

The chain couples TRBV18 to TRBJ1-6; TRBD1 matches at 10 bases. Germline-derived CDR1 and CDR2 are KGHSH and LQKENI. The CDR3 is 16 residues long. Trimming removed 3 bases from V and 10 bases from J; junction bases left unmatched: 9. The CDR3 region is CASSPYRTGGESPLHF. As DNA, the CDR3 is TGTGCCAGCTCACCTTACCGGACAGGGGGGGAATCACCCCTCCACTTT.

The table lists this clone with a count of one. The chain recombines TRBV12-5 with TRBJ2-7; D gene uncertain. Deletions cut 6 bases from V and 3 bases from J, with 9 bases between. CDR1 and CDR2 (germline): LGHNT, FRNRAP. The CDR3 is made up of 12 amino acids. This chain's CDR3 is CASGRSNYEQYF. DNA for the CDR3: TGTGCTAGTGGCCGGTCCAACTACGAGCAGTACTTC.

The chain carries TRBV9 and TRBJ1-2, with TRBD1 matching 8 bases. The CDR3 totals 14 residues. Germline V gene lookup returns CDR1 SGDLS and CDR2 YYNGEE. V was clipped by 0 bases and J by 4 bases; unmatched bases: 2. DNA for the CDR3: TGTGCCAGCAGCGTAGTGGACAGGGCCTATGGCTACACCTTC. Translating gives CASSVVDRAYGYTF.

The J gene is TRBJ2-7, the V gene TRBV19, with D tentatively TRBD1 (6 bases). With 5 bases removed from V and 5 bases from J, the gap between germline ends came to 16 bases. The length of the CDR3 is 14 residues. Germline CDR1 is LNHDA and CDR2 is SQIVND (reference sequence). In DNA form, the CDR3 reads TGTGCCAGTAGTTTCCCGGGACACAGGAACGAGCAGTACTTC. Amino acids: CASSFPGHRNEQYF.

As for this clone: The junction departs from the called germline gene at one end, perhaps through a read error. The chain is built from TRBV7-7 and TRBJ1-4; the D gene is possibly TRBD1 (5 bases). The germline gives CDR1 SSHAT, CDR2 FNYEAQ (reference sequence). This CDR3 region has 13 residues. The CDR3 loop is CASSLTPGGKLFF. The DNA of the CDR3 is TGTGCTAGCAGCTTAACTCCGGGGGGAAAACTGTTTTTT.

V usage is TRBV25-1 and J usage is TRBJ1-2; D uncertain. Germline assignment: CDR1 MGHDK and CDR2 SYGVNS. Trimming pared 1 base from V and 6 bases from J, leaving 12 bases between. This CDR3 contains 14 residues. The CDR3 spells CASSESGRGDGYTF. CDR3 DNA: TGTGCCAGCAGTGAATCTGGCCGGGGAGATGGCTACACCTTC.

This clone was seen only once. The chain couples TRBV7-2 to TRBJ1-2; 9 nucleotides line up with TRBD1. The germline gives CDR1 SGHTA, CDR2 FQGNSA. J lost 2 bases, V lost 1 base, and 2 bases had no gene match. The CDR3 has 15 amino acids. CDR3 bases: TGTGCCAGCAGCTTAGGTGGGACAGGGAACTATGGCTACACCTTC. It is translated as CASSLGGTGNYGYTF.

This chain uses TRBV13 with TRBJ1-3; D is possibly TRBD1 (6 bases). This CDR3 is built from 12 residues. Germline CDR1 PRHDT, CDR2 FYEKMQ (reference sequence). Trimming cost V 2 bases and J 13 bases, with 12 bases left between them. The CDR3 loop is CASSLSRGQIYF. The DNA of the CDR3 is TGTGCCAGCAGCTTAAGCAGGGGCCAAATATATTTT.

The chain employs TRBV7-2 and TRBJ1-4, with 12 bases lining up with TRBD1. This CDR3 contains 18 residues. V was clipped by 2 bases and J by 4 bases; unmatched bases: 8. Germline CDR1 reads SGHTA; CDR2 reads FQGNSA. The CDR3 nucleotides read TGTGCCAGCAGCTTATTTGGGACAGGGGGCTCCTATAATGAAAAACTGTTTTTT. Translating it yields CASSLFGTGGSYNEKLFF. The entire variable domain, with the rest obtained from reference TRBV7-2 and TRBJ1-4, is as follows: GAGVSQSPSNKVTEKGKDVELRCDPISGHTALYWYRQSLGQGLEFLIYFQGNSAPDKSGLPSDRFSAERTGGSVSTLTIQRTQQEDSAVYLCASSLFGTGGSYNEKLFFGSGTQLSVL.

The J gene is TRBJ1-6, the V gene TRBV5-6; D is unclear. The CDR3 runs 14 residues. Germline CDR1 and CDR2: SGHDT and YYEEEE. V was shortened by 3 bases and J by 7 bases, with 11 bases between the two germline ends. CDR3 DNA sequence: TGTGCCAGCAGCTCCCGTTCGCTAAATTCACCCCTCCACTTT. It translates to CASSSRSLNSPLHF.

The V call is TRBV10-3, the J call TRBJ1-1, with a possible D match to TRBD1 (6 bases). Germline V gives CDR1 ENHRY, CDR2 SYGVKD. The CDR3 has 13 residues. Trimming removed 5 bases at V and 4 bases at J, with 11 bases between. CDR3 residues: CAISYRESTEAFF. CDR3 bases: TGTGCCATCAGTTACAGGGAGTCCACTGAAGCTTTCTTT.